The source of this TCR beta chain is a study of T-cell memory formation after mild COVID-19. Study observations and caveats: Among contracting clones, CD4+ were mainly CM/EM and CD8+ enriched in EMRA.

TCRdb fed the 5' RACE reads into MiXCR, producing one record per CDR3 protein. Among more than 150,000 distinct CDR3 sequences, 11% were seen once, and the ten largest hold less than 4%. Concerning this clonotype: Its target is not known.

The material sequenced was PBMCs or a T cell subset sorted from them (not recorded which). This TCR was recovered from a man younger than 30 who had mild COVID-19 (a few samples of this study predate the infection). Cell type and time point are not known.

The CDR3 nucleotides read TGCGCCAGCAGCTTCCCACAGACAGGGGGCGACGAGCAGTACTTC. It translates to CASSFPQTGGDEQYF. V usage is TRBV5-1 and J usage is TRBJ2-7, with 10 bases lining up with TRBD1. Germline CDR1 is SGHRS and CDR2 is YFSETQ. The CDR3 contains 15 residues. The J segment lost 5 bases and the V segment lost 2 bases, leaving 7 bases of the junction unmatched.